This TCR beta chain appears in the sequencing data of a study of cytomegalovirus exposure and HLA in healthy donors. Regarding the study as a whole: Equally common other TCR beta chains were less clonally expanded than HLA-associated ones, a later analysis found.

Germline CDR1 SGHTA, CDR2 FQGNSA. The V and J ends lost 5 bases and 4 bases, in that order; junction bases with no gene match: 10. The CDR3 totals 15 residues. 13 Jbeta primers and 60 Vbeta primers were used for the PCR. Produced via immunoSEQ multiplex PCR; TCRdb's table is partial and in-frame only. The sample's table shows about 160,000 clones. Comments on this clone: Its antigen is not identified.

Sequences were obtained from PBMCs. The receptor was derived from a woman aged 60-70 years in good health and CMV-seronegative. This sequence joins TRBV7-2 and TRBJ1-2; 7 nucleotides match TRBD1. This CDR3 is CASSQGQALIYGYTF. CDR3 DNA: TGTGCCAGCAGCCAAGGACAGGCGTTAATCTATGGCTACACCTTC.